Sequencing of this TCR beta chain was carried out in a study of blood T cell repertoires in COVID-19. Repertoires were generated with immunoSEQ multiplex PCR, while TCRdb's copy carries only in-frame clones and drops some. The data hold around 100,000 clones, with roughly 90% observed a single time. Only a few counts were recorded for this clone. The CDR3 contains 14 residues. V lost 3 bases and J lost 4; bases outside the gene matches: 1. The germline CDR1 and CDR2 sequences are SEHNR and FQNEAQ (reference sequence). This sequence joins TRBV7-9 and TRBJ1-4; 8 bases map to TRBD1. This receptor was taken from a man in his thirties or forties in a cohort sampled during active COVID-19. Sequences were obtained from peripheral blood. CDR3 DNA: TGTGCCAGCAGCTTCGACAGGGGTAATGAAAAACTGTTTTTT. Translating it yields CASSFDRGNEKLFF.